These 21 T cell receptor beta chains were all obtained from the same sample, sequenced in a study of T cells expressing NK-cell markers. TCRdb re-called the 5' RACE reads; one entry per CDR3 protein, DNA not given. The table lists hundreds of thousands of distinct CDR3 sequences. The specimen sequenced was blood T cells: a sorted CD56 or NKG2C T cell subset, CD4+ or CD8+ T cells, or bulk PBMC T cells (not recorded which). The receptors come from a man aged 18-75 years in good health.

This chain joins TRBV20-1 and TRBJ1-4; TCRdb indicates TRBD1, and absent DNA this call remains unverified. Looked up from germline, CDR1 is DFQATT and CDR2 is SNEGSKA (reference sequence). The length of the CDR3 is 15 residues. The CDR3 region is CSAIPGSQGREKLFF.

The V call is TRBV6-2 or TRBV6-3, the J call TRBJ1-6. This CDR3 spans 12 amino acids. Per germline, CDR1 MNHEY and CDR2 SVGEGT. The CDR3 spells CASSYVSSPLHF.

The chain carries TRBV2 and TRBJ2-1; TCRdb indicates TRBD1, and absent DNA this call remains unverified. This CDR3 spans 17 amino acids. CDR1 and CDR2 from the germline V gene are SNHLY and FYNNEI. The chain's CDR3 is CASSEETGPRSYNEQFF.

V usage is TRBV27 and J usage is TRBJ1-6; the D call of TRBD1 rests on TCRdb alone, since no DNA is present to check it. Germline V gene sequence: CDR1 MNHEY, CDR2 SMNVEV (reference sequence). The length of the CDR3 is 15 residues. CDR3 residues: CASSLARGYNSPLHF.

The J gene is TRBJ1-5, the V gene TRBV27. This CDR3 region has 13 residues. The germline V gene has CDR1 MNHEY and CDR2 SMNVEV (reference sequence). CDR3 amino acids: CASSFRVRQPQHF.

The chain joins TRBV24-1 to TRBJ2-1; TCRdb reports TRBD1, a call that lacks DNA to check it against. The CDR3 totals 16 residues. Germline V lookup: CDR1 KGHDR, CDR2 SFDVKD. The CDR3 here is CATSDLGTGTINEQFF.

CDR3 sequence: CASSSTWPGGGVETQYF. The V call is TRBV7-6, the J call TRBJ2-5; the D gene TCRdb calls, TRBD1, cannot be checked with no DNA. The CDR3 consists of 17 residues. Germline CDR1 reads SGHVS; CDR2 reads FNYEAQ.

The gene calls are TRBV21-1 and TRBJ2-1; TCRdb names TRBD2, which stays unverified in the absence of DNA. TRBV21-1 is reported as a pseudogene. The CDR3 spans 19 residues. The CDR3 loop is CASSIGLAGGGSSYNEQFF.

The CDR3 reads CSATRDNHSNQPQHF. The gene calls are TRBV20-1 and TRBJ1-5; TCRdb's D call, TRBD1, is unchecked because there is no DNA. Germline V gene data show CDR1 as DFQATT and CDR2 as SNEGSKA (reference sequence). The CDR3 totals 15 residues.

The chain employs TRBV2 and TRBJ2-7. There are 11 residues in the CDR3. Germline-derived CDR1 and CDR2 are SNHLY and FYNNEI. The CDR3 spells CASSEALGQYF. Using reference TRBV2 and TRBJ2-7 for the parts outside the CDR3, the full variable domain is EPEVTQTPSHQVTQMGQEVILRCVPISNHLYFYWYRQILGQKVEFLVSFYNNEISEKSEIFDDQFSVERPDGSNFTLKIRSTKLEDSAMYFCASSEALGQYFGPGTRLTVT.

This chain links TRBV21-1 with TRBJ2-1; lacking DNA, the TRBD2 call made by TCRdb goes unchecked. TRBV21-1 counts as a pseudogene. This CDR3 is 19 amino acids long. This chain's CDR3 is CASSNGLAGGPTSYNEQFF.

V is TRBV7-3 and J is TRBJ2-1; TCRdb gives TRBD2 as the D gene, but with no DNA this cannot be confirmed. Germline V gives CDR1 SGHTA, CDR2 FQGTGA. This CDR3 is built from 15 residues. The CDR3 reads CASSGSSGGYNEQFF.

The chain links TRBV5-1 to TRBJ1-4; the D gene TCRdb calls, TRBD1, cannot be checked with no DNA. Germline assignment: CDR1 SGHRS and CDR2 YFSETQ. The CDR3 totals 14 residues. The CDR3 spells CASSFGGGNEKLFF.

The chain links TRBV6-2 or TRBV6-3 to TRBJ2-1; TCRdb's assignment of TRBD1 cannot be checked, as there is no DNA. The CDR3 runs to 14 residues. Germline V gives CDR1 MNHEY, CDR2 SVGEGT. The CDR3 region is CASSSGVTYNEQFF.

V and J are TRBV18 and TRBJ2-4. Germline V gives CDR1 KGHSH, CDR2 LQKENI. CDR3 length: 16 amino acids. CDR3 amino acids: CASSPQALGTKNIQYF.

CDR3 amino acids: CASSSEGARAQHF. The chain couples TRBV7-2 to TRBJ1-5; TCRdb returns TRBD1, unconfirmable since there is no DNA. This CDR3 spans 13 amino acids. CDR1 is SGHTA and CDR2 is FQGNSA in the germline V gene.

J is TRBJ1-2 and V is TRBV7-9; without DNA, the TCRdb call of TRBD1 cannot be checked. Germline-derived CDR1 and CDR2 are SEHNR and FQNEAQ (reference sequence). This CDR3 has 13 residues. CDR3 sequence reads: CASSLISGQGYTF.

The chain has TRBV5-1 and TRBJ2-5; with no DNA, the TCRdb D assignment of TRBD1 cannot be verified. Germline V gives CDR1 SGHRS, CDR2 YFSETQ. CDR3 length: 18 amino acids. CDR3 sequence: CASSFKGDREVSGETQYF.

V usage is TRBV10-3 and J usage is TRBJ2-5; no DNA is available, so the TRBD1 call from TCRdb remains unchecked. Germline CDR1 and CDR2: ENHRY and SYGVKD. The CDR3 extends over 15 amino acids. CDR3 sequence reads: CAISDGAGNQETQYF.

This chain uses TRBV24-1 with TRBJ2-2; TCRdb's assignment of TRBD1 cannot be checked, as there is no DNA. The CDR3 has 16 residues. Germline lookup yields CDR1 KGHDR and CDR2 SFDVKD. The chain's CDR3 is CATSGGPIANTGELFF.

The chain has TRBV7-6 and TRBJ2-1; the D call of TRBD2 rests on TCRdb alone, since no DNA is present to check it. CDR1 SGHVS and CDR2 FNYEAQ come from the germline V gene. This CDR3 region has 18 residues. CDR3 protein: CASSRLGTSGGASNEQFF.